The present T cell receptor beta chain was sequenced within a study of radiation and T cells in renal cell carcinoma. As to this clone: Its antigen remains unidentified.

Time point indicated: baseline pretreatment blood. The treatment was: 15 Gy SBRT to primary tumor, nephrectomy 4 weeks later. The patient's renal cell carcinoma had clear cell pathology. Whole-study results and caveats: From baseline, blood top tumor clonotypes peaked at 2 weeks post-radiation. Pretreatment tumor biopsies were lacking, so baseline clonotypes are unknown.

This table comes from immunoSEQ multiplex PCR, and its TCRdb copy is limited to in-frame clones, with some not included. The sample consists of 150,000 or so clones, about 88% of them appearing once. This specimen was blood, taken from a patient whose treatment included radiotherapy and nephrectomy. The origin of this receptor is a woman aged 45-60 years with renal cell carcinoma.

CDR3: CASSVIEQGTQYF. The CDR3 nucleotides are TGTGCCAGCAGCGTAATAGAGCAGGGTACGCAGTATTTT. J is TRBJ2-3 and V is TRBV9; maybe TRBD1 (5 bases). Germline values: CDR1 SGDLS, CDR2 YYNGEE. V gave up 1 base and J gave up 8 bases, with 11 bases separating them. The CDR3 spans 13 residues.